This is a list of T cell receptor beta chains from one sample in a study of blood T cell repertoires in COVID-19. Only in-frame clones appear in the TCRdb table, and some are missing; sequencing was by immunoSEQ multiplex PCR. The sample lists around 95,000 clones, around four fifths occurring once. The sequencing input was peripheral blood. These receptors were collected from a woman between 65 and 79 years old with acute or convalescent COVID-19. Both conserved end residues are part of each CDR3. A D gene is named only where the DNA matches it firmly. Size is stated for part of the rows, as once, few or many counts, or as a class when the clone is expanded.

j_call | v_call | d_call | clone_size | cdr3_aa | cdr3_nt
TRBJ2-3 | TRBV6-5 | - | - | CASSLSSSTDTQYF | TGTGCCAGCAGTCTTAGCAGTAGCACAGATACGCAGTATTTT
TRBJ1-2 | TRBV24-1 | - | - | CATSDYTGYGYTF | TGTGCCACCAGTGATTACACAGGGTACGGCTACACCTTC
TRBJ1-1 | TRBV28 | - | - | CASSIESGRGEAFF | TGTGCCAGCAGTATCGAGAGCGGCAGGGGTGAAGCTTTCTTT
TRBJ1-1 | TRBV2 | - | - | CASSEIPGMRTEAFF | TGTGCCAGCAGTGAAATCCCAGGGATGAGAACTGAAGCTTTCTTT
TRBJ1-3 | TRBV6-1 | - | - | CASSETVGNTIYF | TGTGCCAGCAGTGAGACAGTTGGAAACACCATATATTTT
TRBJ1-4 | TRBV3-1/TRBV3-2 | - | - | CASSQVPESQKLFF | TGTGCCAGCAGCCAAGTCCCCGAGTCGCAAAAACTGTTTTTT
TRBJ2-3 | TRBV6-5 | TRBD2 | - | CASSNRGGLTDTQYF | TGTGCCAGCAGTAATCGGGGGGGCCTGACAGATACGCAGTATTTT
TRBJ2-1 | TRBV11-2 | TRBD1 | few | CASSTGTGGNEQFF | TGTGCCAGCAGCACAGGGACAGGGGGCAATGAGCAGTTCTTC
TRBJ2-1 | TRBV4-1 | TRBD2 | - | CASSQGLAGGRRDEQFF | TGCGCCAGCAGCCAAGGACTAGCGGGGGGGCGAAGAGATGAGCAGTTCTTC
TRBJ2-2 | TRBV6-5 | - | - | CASSPTGPPGELFF | TGTGCCAGCAGTCCTACAGGTCCTCCCGGGGAGCTGTTTTTT
TRBJ2-6 | TRBV30 | - | - | CAWSVGGANVLTF | TGTGCCTGGAGTGTCGGTGGGGCCAACGTCCTGACTTTC
TRBJ1-1 | TRBV5-1 | TRBD1 | - | CASSLDTGGDEAFF | TGTGCCAGCAGCTTGGATACAGGGGGCGATGAAGCTTTCTTT
TRBJ1-2 | TRBV7-9 | - | - | CASSSGERGYTF | TGTGCCAGCAGCTCGGGGGAGAGGGGCTACACCTTC
TRBJ2-2 | TRBV16 | TRBD2 | - | CASSQFSGATGELFF | TGTGCCAGCAGCCAATTTAGCGGGGCCACCGGGGAGCTGTTTTTT
TRBJ2-3 | TRBV19 | - | - | CASSIWRGRSTDTQYF | TGTGCCAGTAGTATATGGCGGGGGCGGAGCACAGATACGCAGTATTTT
TRBJ2-2 | TRBV5-1 | TRBD2 | - | CATQAGGYTGELFF | TGCGCCACCCAAGCGGGGGGATACACCGGGGAGCTGTTTTTT
TRBJ1-1 | TRBV5-1 | - | - | CASSLEIGGQNTEAFF | TGCGCCAGCAGCTTGGAGATCGGGGGGCAGAACACTGAAGCTTTCTTT
TRBJ2-5 | TRBV5-4 | - | - | CASSLDRETQYF | TGTGCCAGCAGCTTGGACAGGGAGACCCAGTACTTC
TRBJ2-3 | TRBV5-8 | TRBD2 | - | CASSSGWGGSTDTQYF | TGTGCCAGCAGCTCGGGTTGGGGGGGTAGCACAGATACGCAGTATTTT
TRBJ1-5 | TRBV19 | - | - | CASRVTGYQPQHF | TGTGCCAGTAGGGTCACAGGTTATCAGCCCCAGCATTTT
TRBJ1-2 | TRBV20-1 | - | once | CSARDPEIYTF | TGCAGTGCTAGAGATCCTGAGATCTACACCTTC
TRBJ2-5 | TRBV14 | - | - | CASSRLKQGVAAETQYF | TGTGCCAGCAGCCGCCTTAAACAGGGAGTGGCGGCGGAGACCCAGTACTTC
TRBJ1-5 | TRBV28 | - | - | CASKGVGNQPQHF | TGTGCCAGCAAAGGGGTAGGCAATCAGCCCCAGCATTTT
TRBJ1-3 | TRBV19 | TRBD1 | - | CASSVTPGQALNTIYF | TGTGCCAGTAGTGTCACTCCGGGACAGGCATTAAACACCATATATTTT
TRBJ2-5 | TRBV11-2 | - | - | CASSFGQGGFYQETQYF | TGTGCCAGCAGCTTCGGTCAGGGGGGATTCTACCAAGAGACCCAGTACTTC
TRBJ2-3 | TRBV5-1 | - | - | CASSLEGVGLDTQYF | TGCGCCAGCAGCTTGGAAGGGGTTGGCTTAGATACGCAGTATTTT
TRBJ2-1 | TRBV3-1/TRBV3-2 | TRBD2 | - | CASSHRTSDDNEQFF | TGTGCCAGCAGCCACAGGACTAGCGATGACAATGAGCAGTTCTTC
TRBJ1-2 | TRBV6-5 | - | - | CASSYYGNYGYTF | TGTGCCAGCAGTTACTACGGGAATTACGGCTACACCTTC
TRBJ2-2 | TRBV14 | TRBD2 | once | CASSQDLASGGSLRTGELFF | TGTGCCAGCAGCCAAGATCTCGCTAGCGGGGGGTCCCTAAGGACCGGGGAGCTGTTTTTT
TRBJ1-1 | TRBV7-2 | TRBD1 | - | CASSSYRDSEAFF | TGTGCCAGCAGCTCTTACCGGGACAGTGAAGCTTTCTTT
TRBJ1-5 | TRBV19 | - | - | CASGFGVGGFEPQHF | TGTGCCAGTGGGTTTGGTGTCGGAGGGTTTGAGCCCCAGCATTTT
TRBJ1-5 | TRBV12-2 | - | once | CASRSKPRDRGRCNQPQHF | TGTGCAAGTCGCTCAAAACCCCGGGACAGGGGGCGCTGCAATCAGCCCCAGCATTTT
TRBJ2-3 | TRBV9 | TRBD2 | - | CASSVLAGGTDTQYF | TGTGCCAGCAGCGTTCTAGCGGGGGGGACAGATACGCAGTATTTT
TRBJ2-7 | TRBV4-2 | TRBD2 | - | CASSQELSSGGSRQYF | TGTGCCAGCAGCCAAGAATTGTCTAGCGGGGGGTCTCGGCAGTACTTC
TRBJ2-7 | TRBV11-3 | - | - | CASSFEQRVFDEQYF | TGTGCCAGCAGCTTCGAGCAGCGGGTTTTCGACGAGCAGTACTTC
TRBJ2-3 | TRBV2 | TRBD2 | - | CASRTSPPRGVADTQYF | TGTGCCAGCAGGACTAGCCCTCCACGGGGGGTCGCAGATACGCAGTATTTT
TRBJ2-3 | TRBV5-6 | TRBD1 | - | CASSFLTGPTDTQYF | TGTGCCAGCAGCTTTCTGACAGGGCCCACAGATACGCAGTATTTT